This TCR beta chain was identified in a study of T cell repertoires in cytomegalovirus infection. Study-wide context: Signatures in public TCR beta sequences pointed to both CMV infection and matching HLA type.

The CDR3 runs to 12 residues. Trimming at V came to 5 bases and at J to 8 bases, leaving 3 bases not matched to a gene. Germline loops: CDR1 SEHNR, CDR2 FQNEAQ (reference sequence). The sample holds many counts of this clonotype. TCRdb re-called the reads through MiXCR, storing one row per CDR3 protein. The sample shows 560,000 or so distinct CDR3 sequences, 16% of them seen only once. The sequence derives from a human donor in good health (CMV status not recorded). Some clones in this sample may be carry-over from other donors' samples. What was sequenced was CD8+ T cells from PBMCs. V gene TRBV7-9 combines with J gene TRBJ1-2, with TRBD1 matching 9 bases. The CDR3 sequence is CASSRDRVGYTF. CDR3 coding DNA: TGTGCCAGCAGCCGGGACAGGGTCGGCTACACCTTC. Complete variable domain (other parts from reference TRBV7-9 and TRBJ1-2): DTGVSQNPRHKITKRGQNVTFRCDPISEHNRLYWYRQTLGQGPEFLTYFQNEAQLEKSRLLSDRFSAERPKGSFSTLEIQRTEQGDSAMYLCASSRDRVGYTFGSGTRLTVV.